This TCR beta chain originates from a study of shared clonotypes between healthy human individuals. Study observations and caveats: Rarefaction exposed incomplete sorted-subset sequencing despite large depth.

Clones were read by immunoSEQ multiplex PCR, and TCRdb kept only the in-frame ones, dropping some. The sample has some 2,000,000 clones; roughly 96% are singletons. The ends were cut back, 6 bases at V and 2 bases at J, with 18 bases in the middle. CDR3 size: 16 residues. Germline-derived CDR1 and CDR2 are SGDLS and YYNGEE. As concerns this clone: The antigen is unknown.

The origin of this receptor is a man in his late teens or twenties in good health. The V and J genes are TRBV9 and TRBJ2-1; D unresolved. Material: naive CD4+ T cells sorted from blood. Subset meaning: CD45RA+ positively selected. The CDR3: CASTPASPGPYNEQFF. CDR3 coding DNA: TGTGCCAGCACGCCCGCGTCGCCCGGCCCCTACAATGAGCAGTTCTTC.